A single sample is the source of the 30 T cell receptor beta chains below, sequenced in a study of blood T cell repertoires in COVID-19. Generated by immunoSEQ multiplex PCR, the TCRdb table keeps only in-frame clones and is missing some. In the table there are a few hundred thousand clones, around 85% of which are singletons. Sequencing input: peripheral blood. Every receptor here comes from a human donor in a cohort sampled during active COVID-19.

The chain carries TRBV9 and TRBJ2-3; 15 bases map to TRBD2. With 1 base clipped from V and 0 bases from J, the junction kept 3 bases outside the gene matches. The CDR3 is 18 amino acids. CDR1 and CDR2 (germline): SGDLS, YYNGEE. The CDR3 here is CASSVLGTSGRSTDTQYF. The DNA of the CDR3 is TGTGCCAGCAGCGTACTTGGGACTAGCGGGAGGAGCACAGATACGCAGTATTTT. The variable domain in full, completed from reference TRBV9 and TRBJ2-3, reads DSGVTQTPKHLITATGQRVTLRCSPRSGDLSVYWYQQSLDQGLQFLIQYYNGEERAKGNILERFSAQQFPDLHSELNLSSLELGDSALYFCASSVLGTSGRSTDTQYFGPGTRLTVL.

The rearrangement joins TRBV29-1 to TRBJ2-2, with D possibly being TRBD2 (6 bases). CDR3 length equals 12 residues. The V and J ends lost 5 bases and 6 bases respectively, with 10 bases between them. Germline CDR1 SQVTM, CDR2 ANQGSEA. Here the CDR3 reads CSVRAGPGELFF. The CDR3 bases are TGCAGCGTTCGTGCGGGGCCCGGGGAGCTGTTTTTT.

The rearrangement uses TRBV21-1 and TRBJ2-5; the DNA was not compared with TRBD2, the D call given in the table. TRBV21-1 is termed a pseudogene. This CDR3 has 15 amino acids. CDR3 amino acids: CASSKVGGVEETQYF. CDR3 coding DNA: TGTGCCAGCAGCAAAGTGGGGGGGGTAGAAGAGACCCAGTACTTC.

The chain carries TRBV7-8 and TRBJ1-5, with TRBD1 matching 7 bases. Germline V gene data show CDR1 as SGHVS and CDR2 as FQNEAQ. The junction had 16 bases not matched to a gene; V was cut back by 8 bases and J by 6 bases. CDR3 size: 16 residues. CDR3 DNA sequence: TGTGCCAGCCGTCAACATGGTGAGGGGGCGAGTCAGCCCCAGCATTTT. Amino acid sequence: CASRQHGEGASQPQHF.

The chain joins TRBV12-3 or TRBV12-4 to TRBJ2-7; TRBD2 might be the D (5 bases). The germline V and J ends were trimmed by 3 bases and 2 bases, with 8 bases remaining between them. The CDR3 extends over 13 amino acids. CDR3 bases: TGTGCCAGCAGTTTGCGGGTCACCTACGAGCAGTACTTC. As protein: CASSLRVTYEQYF.

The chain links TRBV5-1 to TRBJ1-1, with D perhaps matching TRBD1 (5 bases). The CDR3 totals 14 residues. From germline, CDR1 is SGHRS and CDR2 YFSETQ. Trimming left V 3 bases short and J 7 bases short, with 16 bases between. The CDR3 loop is CASSSVHTGHEAFF. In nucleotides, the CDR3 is TGCGCCAGCAGCTCGGTCCATACAGGTCATGAAGCTTTCTTT.

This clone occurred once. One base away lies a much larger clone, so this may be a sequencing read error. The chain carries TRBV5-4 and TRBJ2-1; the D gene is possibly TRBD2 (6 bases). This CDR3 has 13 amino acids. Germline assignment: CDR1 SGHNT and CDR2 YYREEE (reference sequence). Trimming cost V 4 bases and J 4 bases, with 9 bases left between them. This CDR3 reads CASSRDSYNEQFF. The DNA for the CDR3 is TGTGCCAGCAGCCGGGACTCATACAATGAGCAGTTCTTC.

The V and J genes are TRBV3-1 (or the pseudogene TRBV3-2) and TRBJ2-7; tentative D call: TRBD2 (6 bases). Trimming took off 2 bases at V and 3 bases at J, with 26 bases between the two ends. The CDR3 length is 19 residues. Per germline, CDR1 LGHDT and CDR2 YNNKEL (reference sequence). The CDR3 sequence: CASSQSAYGSAPGFYEQYF. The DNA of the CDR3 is TGTGCCAGCAGCCAATCGGCCTACGGGAGCGCCCCAGGCTTCTACGAGCAGTACTTC.

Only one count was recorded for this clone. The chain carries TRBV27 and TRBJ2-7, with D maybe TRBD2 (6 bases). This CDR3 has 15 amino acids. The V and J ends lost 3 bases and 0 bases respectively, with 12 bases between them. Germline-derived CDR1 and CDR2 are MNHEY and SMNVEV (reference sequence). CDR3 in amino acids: CASSLGGGSSYEQYF. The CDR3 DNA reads TGTGCCAGCAGTTTGGGCGGAGGGAGCTCCTACGAGCAGTACTTC.

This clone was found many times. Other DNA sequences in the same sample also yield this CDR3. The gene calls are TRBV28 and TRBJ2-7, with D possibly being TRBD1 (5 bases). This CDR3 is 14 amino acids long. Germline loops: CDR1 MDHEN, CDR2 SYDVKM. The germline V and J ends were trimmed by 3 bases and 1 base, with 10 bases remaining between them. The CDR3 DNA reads TGTGCCAGCAGTTTCAGGGCAGATTCCTACGAGCAGTACTTC. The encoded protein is CASSFRADSYEQYF.

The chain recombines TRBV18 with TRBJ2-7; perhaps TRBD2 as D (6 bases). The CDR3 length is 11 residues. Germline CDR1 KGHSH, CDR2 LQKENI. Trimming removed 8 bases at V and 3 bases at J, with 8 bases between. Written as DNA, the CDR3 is TGTGCCAGCCAGGGACTCTACGAGCAGTACTTC. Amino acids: CASQGLYEQYF.

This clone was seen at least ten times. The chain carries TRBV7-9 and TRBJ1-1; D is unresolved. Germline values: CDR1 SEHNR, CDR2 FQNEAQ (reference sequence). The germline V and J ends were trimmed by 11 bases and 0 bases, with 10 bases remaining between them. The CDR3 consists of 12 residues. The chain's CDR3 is CADYRMNTEAFF. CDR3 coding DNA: TGTGCCGACTATCGGATGAACACTGAAGCTTTCTTT.

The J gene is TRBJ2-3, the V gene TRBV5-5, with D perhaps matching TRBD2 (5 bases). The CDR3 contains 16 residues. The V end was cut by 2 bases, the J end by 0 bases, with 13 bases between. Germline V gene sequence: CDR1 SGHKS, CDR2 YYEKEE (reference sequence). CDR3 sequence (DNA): TGTGCCAGCAGCTTTGAACTTGAGCGGAGCACAGATACGCAGTATTTT. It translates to CASSFELERSTDTQYF. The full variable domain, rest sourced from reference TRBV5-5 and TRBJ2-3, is DAGVTQSPTHLIKTRGQQVTLRCSPISGHKSVSWYQQVLGQGPQFIFQYYEKEERGRGNFPDRFSARQFPNYSSELNVNALLLGDSALYLCASSFELERSTDTQYFGPGTRLTVL.

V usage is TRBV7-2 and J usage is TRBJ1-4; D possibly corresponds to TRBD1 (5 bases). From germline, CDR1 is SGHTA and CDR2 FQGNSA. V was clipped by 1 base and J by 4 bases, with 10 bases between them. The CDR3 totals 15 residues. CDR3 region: CASSLVQAVNEKLFF. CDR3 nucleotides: TGTGCCAGCAGCTTAGTACAGGCAGTTAATGAAAAACTGTTTTTT.

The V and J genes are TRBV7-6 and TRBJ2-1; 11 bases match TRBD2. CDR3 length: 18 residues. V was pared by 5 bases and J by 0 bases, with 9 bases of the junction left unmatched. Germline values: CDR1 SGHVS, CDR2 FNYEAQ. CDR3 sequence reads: CASSPGPSGRSSYNEQFF. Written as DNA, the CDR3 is TGTGCCAGCAGCCCGGGGCCTAGCGGGAGGAGCTCCTACAATGAGCAGTTCTTC.

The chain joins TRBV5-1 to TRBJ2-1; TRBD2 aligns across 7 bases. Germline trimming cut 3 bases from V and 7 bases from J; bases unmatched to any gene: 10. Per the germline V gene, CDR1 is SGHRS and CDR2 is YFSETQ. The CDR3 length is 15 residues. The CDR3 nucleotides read TGCGCCAGCAGCTCAGCGGGAAGTATGGGGAATGAGCAGTTCTTC. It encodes CASSSAGSMGNEQFF. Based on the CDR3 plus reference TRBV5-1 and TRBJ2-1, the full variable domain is KAGVTQTPRYLIKTRGQQVTLSCSPISGHRSVSWYQQTPGQGLQFLFEYFSETQRNKGNFPGRFSGRQFSNSRSEMNVSTLELGDSALYLCASSSAGSMGNEQFFGPGTRLTVL.

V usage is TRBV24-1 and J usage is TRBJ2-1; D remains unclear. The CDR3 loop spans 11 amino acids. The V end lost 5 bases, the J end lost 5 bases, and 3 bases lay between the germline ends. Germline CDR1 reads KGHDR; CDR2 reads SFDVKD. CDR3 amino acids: CATSGNNEQFF. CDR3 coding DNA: TGTGCCACCAGTGGTAACAATGAGCAGTTCTTC.

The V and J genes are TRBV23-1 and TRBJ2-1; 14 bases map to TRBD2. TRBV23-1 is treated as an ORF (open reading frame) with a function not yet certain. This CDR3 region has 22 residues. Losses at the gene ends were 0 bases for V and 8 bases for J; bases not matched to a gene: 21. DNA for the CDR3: TGCGCCAGCAGTCAATCGGACGGGACACTAGGGACTAGCGGGAGATGTGTGGATGAGCAGTTCTTC. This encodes CASSQSDGTLGTSGRCVDEQFF.

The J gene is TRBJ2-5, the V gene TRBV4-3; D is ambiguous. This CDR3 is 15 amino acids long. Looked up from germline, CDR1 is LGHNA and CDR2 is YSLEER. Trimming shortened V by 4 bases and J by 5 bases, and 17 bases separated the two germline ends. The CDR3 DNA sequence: TGCGCCAGCAGCCCAAGGAGAAGCCCCCGGGAGACCCAGTACTTC. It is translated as CASSPRRSPRETQYF.

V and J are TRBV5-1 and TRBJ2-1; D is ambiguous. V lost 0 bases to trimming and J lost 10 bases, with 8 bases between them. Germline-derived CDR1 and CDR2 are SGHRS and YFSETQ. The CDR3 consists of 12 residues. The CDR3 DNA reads TGCGCCAGCAGCTTGGTAGCCCGGGAGCAGTTCTTC. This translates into CASSLVAREQFF. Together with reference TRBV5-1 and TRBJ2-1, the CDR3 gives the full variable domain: KAGVTQTPRYLIKTRGQQVTLSCSPISGHRSVSWYQQTPGQGLQFLFEYFSETQRNKGNFPGRFSGRQFSNSRSEMNVSTLELGDSALYLCASSLVAREQFFGPGTRLTVL.

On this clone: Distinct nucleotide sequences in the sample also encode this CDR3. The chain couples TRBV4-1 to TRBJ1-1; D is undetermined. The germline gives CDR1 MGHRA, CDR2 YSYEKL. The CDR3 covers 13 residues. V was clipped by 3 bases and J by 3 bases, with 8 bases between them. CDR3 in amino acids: CASSQGGYTEAFF. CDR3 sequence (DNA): TGCGCCAGCAGCCAGGGCGGGTACACTGAAGCTTTCTTT.

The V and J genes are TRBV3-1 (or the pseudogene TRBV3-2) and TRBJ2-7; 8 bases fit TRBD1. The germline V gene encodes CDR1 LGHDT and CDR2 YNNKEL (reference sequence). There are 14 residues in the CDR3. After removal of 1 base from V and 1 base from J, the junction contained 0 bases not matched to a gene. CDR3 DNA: TGTGCCAGCAGCCAAGGGACAGGGTCCTACGAGCAGTACTTC. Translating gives CASSQGTGSYEQYF.

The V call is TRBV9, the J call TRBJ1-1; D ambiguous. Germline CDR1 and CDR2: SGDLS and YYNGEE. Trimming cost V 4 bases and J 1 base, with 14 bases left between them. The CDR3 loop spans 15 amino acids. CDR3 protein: CASSSHGYSNTEAFF. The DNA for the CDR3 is TGTGCCAGCAGCTCCCACGGGTACTCGAACACTGAAGCTTTCTTT.

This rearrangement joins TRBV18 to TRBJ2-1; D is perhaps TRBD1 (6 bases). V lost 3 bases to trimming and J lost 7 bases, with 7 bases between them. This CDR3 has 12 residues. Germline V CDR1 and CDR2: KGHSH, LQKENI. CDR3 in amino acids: CASSPQGNEQFF. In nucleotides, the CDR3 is TGTGCCAGCTCACCTCAGGGGAATGAGCAGTTCTTC. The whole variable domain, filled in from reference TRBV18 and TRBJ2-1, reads NAGVMQNPRHLVRRRGQEARLRCSPMKGHSHVYWYRQLPEEGLKFMVYLQKENIIDESGMPKERFSAEFPKEGPSILRIQQVVRGDSAAYFCASSPQGNEQFFGPGTRLTVL.

This CDR3 is CASSATGDHEQYF. The CDR3 DNA sequence: TGTGCCAGCAGCGCCACAGGGGATCACGAGCAGTACTTC. The chain combines TRBV5-6 with TRBJ2-7, with 7 bases identical to TRBD1. CDR1 is SGHDT, CDR2 YYEEEE, per germline. V trimming: 4 bases; J trimming: 5 bases; junction bases outside the gene matches: 6. The CDR3 has 13 amino acids.

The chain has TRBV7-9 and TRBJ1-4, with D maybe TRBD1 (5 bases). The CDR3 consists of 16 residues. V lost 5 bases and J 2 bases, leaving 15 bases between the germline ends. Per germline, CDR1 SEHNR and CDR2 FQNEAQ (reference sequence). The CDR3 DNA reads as TGTGCCAGCAGCGGGCCGCGGGGCGCGACTAATGAAAAACTGTTTTTT. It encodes CASSGPRGATNEKLFF.

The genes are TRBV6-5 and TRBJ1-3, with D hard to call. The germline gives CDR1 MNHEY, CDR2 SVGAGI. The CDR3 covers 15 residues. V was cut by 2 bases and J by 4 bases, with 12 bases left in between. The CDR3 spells CASSYGEKGGNTIYF. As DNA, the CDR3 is TGTGCCAGCAGTTACGGGGAGAAAGGAGGAAACACCATATATTTT.

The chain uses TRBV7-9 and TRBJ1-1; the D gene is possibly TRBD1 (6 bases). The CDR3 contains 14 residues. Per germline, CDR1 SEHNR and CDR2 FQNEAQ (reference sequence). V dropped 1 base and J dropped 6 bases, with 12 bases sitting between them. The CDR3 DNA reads TGTGCCAGCAGCTTAGGACAGGTGAATCCTGAAGCTTTCTTT. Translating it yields CASSLGQVNPEAFF.

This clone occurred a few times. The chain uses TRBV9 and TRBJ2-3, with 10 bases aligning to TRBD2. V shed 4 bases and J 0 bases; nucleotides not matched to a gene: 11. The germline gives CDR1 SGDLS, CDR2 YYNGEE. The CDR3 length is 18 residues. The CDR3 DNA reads TGTGCCAGCAGCTCTAGCCCCGAACTAGCGGGGAGCACAGATACGCAGTATTTT. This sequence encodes CASSSSPELAGSTDTQYF.

CDR3 amino acids: CASSRTGTENTEAFF. The DNA for the CDR3 is TGTGCCAGCAGCCGTACCGGGACAGAGAACACTGAAGCTTTCTTT. The chain has TRBV28 and TRBJ1-1; 7 nucleotides align to TRBD1. The germline V gene encodes CDR1 MDHEN and CDR2 SYDVKM. Trimming cost V 6 bases and J 1 base; bases outside gene matches: 8. The CDR3 totals 15 residues.